Below, 32 T cell receptor beta chains from the same sample are listed, as sequenced in a study of cytomegalovirus exposure and HLA in healthy donors. The repertoire was sequenced with immunoSEQ multiplex PCR; TCRdb's copy has only in-frame clones and lacks some. The sample holds 120,000 or so clones, 95% to 97% seen once. Specimen: PBMCs. The origin of the receptors is a man younger than 35 in good health and CMV-seronegative.

This clone was observed once. This chain uses TRBV28 with TRBJ2-7; weak D call: TRBD1 (6 bases). The CDR3 sequence is 13 residues long. Between the trimmed V and J ends, which lost 6 bases and 3 bases, there was a span of 12 bases. The germline V gene has CDR1 MDHEN and CDR2 SYDVKM. CDR3 bases: TGTGCCAGCAGCTGGACAGCTGGCTACGAGCAGTACTTC. It specifies CASSWTAGYEQYF.

This clone was counted a single time. CDR3 sequence (DNA): TGTGCCAGCACGGTGACACTCGGAGAAAAACTGTTTTTT. It is translated as CASTVTLGEKLFF. This chain connects TRBV6-1 to TRBJ1-4; D call uncertain. CDR1 and CDR2 (germline): MNHNS, SASEGT. The length of the CDR3 is 13 residues. Trimming removed 7 bases from V and 8 bases from J, with 14 bases in between.

The V and J genes are TRBV29-1 and TRBJ2-7, with unresolved D. Trimming removed 4 bases at V and 6 bases at J, with 10 bases between. CDR1 SQVTM and CDR2 ANQGSEA come from the germline V gene. The CDR3 runs to 11 residues. The chain's CDR3 is CSVGGHAEQYF. The CDR3 DNA sequence: TGCAGCGTTGGTGGGCATGCCGAGCAGTACTTC.

The gene calls are TRBV13 and TRBJ1-1; tentatively, D is TRBD1 (5 bases). The germline V and J ends were trimmed by 4 bases and 2 bases, with 11 bases remaining between them. Germline V lookup: CDR1 PRHDT, CDR2 FYEKMQ (reference sequence). This CDR3 comprises 14 residues. CDR3 in amino acids: CASSWRGGNTEAFF. The CDR3 DNA reads as TGTGCCAGCAGCTGGCGCGGGGGAAACACTGAAGCTTTCTTT.

This sequence joins TRBV6-1 and TRBJ2-7, with 10 bases fitting TRBD1. This CDR3 has 15 amino acids. Germline lookup yields CDR1 MNHNS and CDR2 SASEGT. V was clipped by 1 base and J by 3 bases; unmatched bases: 3. Written as DNA, the CDR3 is TGTGCCAGCAGTGAAGAGAGGACAGGGGGCTACGAGCAGTACTTC. Its translation is CASSEERTGGYEQYF.

J is TRBJ2-1 and V is TRBV18, with a weak D call TRBD1 (6 bases). The CDR3 extends over 16 amino acids. CDR1 is KGHSH and CDR2 is LQKENI in the germline V gene. Deletions cut 5 bases from V and 0 bases from J, with 14 bases between. The CDR3 here is CASSSGTPSSYNEQFF. The DNA of the CDR3 is TGTGCCAGCTCATCCGGGACACCGAGCTCCTACAATGAGCAGTTCTTC.

The chain recombines TRBV29-1 with TRBJ2-5, with 8 positions matching TRBD2. This CDR3 has 14 residues. V trimming: 5 bases; J trimming: 1 base; junction bases outside the gene matches: 6. Germline assignment: CDR1 SQVTM and CDR2 ANQGSEA. CDR3 sequence reads: CSVLTSAAQETQYF. The CDR3 nucleotides read TGCAGCGTTCTGACTAGCGCAGCCCAAGAGACCCAGTACTTC. The full variable domain, its missing parts supplied by reference TRBV29-1 and TRBJ2-5, is SAVISQKPSRDICQRGTSLTIQCQVDSQVTMMFWYRQQPGQSLTLIATANQGSEATYESGFVIDKFPISRPNLTFSTLTVSNMSPEDSSIYLCSVLTSAAQETQYFGPGTRLLVL.

The V and J genes are TRBV30 and TRBJ1-4; no clear D. This CDR3 is built from 13 residues. Looked up from germline, CDR1 is GTSNPN and CDR2 is SVGIG (reference sequence). The V gene lost 3 bases and the J gene lost 5 bases, with 10 bases spanning the gap. CDR3 DNA sequence: TGTGCCTGGAGGGTTAGAGCGAATGAAAAACTGTTTTTT. It specifies CAWRVRANEKLFF.

The rearrangement links TRBV28 to TRBJ1-2, with D perhaps matching TRBD1 (5 bases). V was clipped by 3 bases and J by 8 bases, with 13 bases between them. The CDR3 loop spans 13 amino acids. CDR1 and CDR2 (germline): MDHEN, SYDVKM. CDR3 protein: CASSFAGGWGYTF. CDR3 DNA sequence: TGTGCCAGCAGTTTTGCGGGGGGATGGGGCTACACCTTC.

The chain combines TRBV4-3 with TRBJ2-3, with 12 bases identical to TRBD2. The CDR3 loop spans 16 amino acids. Germline V gene lookup returns CDR1 LGHNA and CDR2 YSLEER. V lost 1 base and J lost 4; bases outside the gene matches: 3. The CDR3 sequence is CASSQGLAGVADTQYF. The CDR3 bases are TGCGCCAGCAGCCAAGGACTAGCGGGAGTTGCAGATACGCAGTATTTT.

The V call is TRBV2, the J call TRBJ2-7, with D possibly being TRBD1 (6 bases). In germline, CDR1 is SNHLY, CDR2 FYNNEI. The CDR3 sequence is 16 residues long. V lost 1 base, J lost 2 bases, and 15 bases lay in between. The CDR3 DNA reads TGTGCCAGCAGTGAAGTGTCTACAGGGAGAGCCTACGAGCAGTACTTC. Translated: CASSEVSTGRAYEQYF.

This clone was detected once. The chain combines TRBV19 with TRBJ2-3, with D perhaps TRBD1 (5 bases). Between the trimmed V and J ends, which lost 10 bases and 2 bases, there was a span of 13 bases. This CDR3 has 13 residues. Germline V gives CDR1 LNHDA, CDR2 SQIVND (reference sequence). The CDR3: CAIQDSYTDTQYF. The CDR3 DNA follows: TGTGCCATCCAAGACAGCTACACAGATACGCAGTATTTT.

The chain is built from TRBV9 and TRBJ2-2; D remains ambiguous. The germline V gene encodes CDR1 SGDLS and CDR2 YYNGEE. The V end lost 6 bases, the J end lost 1 base, and 7 bases lay between the germline ends. The CDR3 has 13 amino acids. The CDR3 nucleotides are TGTGCCAGCACCCCGGGGAACACCGGGGAGCTGTTTTTT. Encoded protein: CASTPGNTGELFF. The full variable domain, completed using reference TRBV9 and TRBJ2-2, is DSGVTQTPKHLITATGQRVTLRCSPRSGDLSVYWYQQSLDQGLQFLIQYYNGEERAKGNILERFSAQQFPDLHSELNLSSLELGDSALYFCASTPGNTGELFFGEGSRLTVL.

The chain uses TRBV30 and TRBJ2-7, with 7 nucleotides matching TRBD1. The CDR3 is 12 residues long. CDR1 and CDR2 from the germline V gene are GTSNPN and SVGIG (reference sequence). The V gene end was trimmed by 2 bases and the J gene end by 5 bases; junction bases not matched to a gene: 3. The CDR3 loop reads CAWSYRGDEQYF. CDR3 in DNA: TGTGCCTGGAGTTACAGGGGAGACGAGCAGTACTTC.

This clone is a singleton in its sample. The rearrangement links TRBV7-9 to TRBJ2-5, with D perhaps matching TRBD1 (6 bases). The CDR3 contains 14 residues. Deletions cut 2 bases from V and 5 bases from J, with 12 bases between. Germline V gives CDR1 SEHNR, CDR2 FQNEAQ (reference sequence). CDR3 in amino acids: CASSLHTGTETQYF. The CDR3 DNA sequence: TGTGCCAGCAGCTTACATACAGGGACGGAGACCCAGTACTTC.

V and J are TRBV27 and TRBJ2-5; TRBD1 matches at 8 bases. CDR1 is MNHEY and CDR2 is SMNVEV in the germline V gene (reference sequence). The CDR3 is 13 residues long. V lost 8 bases to trimming and J lost 9 bases; unmatched junction nucleotides: 11. CDR3 amino acids: CASSRGRSSAQYF. The CDR3 nucleotides read TGTGCCAGCTCCAGGGGGCGGTCGTCGGCCCAGTACTTC.

This clone was recorded many times. The V and J genes are TRBV19 and TRBJ1-2; D gene ambiguous. V was shortened by 6 bases and J by 4 bases, with 12 bases between the two germline ends. The CDR3 runs to 13 residues. The germline CDR1 and CDR2 sequences are LNHDA and SQIVND (reference sequence). The CDR3 DNA reads as TGTGCCAGTAGACGGGAGTTGGGCTATGGCTACACCTTC. Amino acids: CASRRELGYGYTF. Full variable domain (rest looked up from reference TRBV19 and TRBJ1-2): DGGITQSPKYLFRKEGQNVTLSCEQNLNHDAMYWYRQDPGQGLRLIYYSQIVNDFQKGDIAEGYSVSREKKESFPLTVTSAQKNPTAFYLCASRRELGYGYTFGSGTRLTVV.

The genes are TRBV30 and TRBJ1-2; no clear D gene. Germline loops: CDR1 GTSNPN, CDR2 SVGIG (reference sequence). The CDR3 is 14 residues long. The V and J ends lost 4 bases and 3 bases respectively, with 15 bases between them. This CDR3 reads CAWNLYGRDYGYTF. CDR3 coding DNA: TGTGCCTGGAATCTCTACGGTCGGGACTATGGCTACACCTTC.

The J gene is TRBJ2-1, the V gene TRBV5-6, with 7 bases that match TRBD2. Trimming took 0 bases from V and 3 from J; bases not matched to a gene: 3. The CDR3 covers 15 residues. Germline V gene sequence: CDR1 SGHDT, CDR2 YYEEEE. The CDR3 nucleotides read TGTGCCAGCAGCTTGGTATCTAGCGGCTACAATGAGCAGTTCTTC. Translating it yields CASSLVSSGYNEQFF.

The chain joins TRBV7-8 to TRBJ2-2; 10 bases align to TRBD1. The germline V gene has CDR1 SGHVS and CDR2 FQNEAQ. V lost 2 bases, J lost 5 bases, and 5 bases stayed unmatched. The CDR3 runs to 16 residues. The DNA of the CDR3 is TGTGCCAGCAGCTTACCGGGGACAGGGGTGACCGGGGAGCTGTTTTTT. Protein product: CASSLPGTGVTGELFF.

V usage is TRBV28 and J usage is TRBJ2-6; D unresolved. The V end lost 7 bases, the J end lost 4 bases, and 11 bases lay between the germline ends. This CDR3 has 14 amino acids. The germline CDR1 and CDR2 sequences are MDHEN and SYDVKM. The CDR3 loop reads CASTTNPGANVLTF. CDR3 DNA: TGTGCCAGCACCACAAACCCCGGGGCCAACGTCCTGACTTTC. Full variable domain (missing parts from reference TRBV28 and TRBJ2-6): DVKVTQSSRYLVKRTGEKVFLECVQDMDHENMFWYRQDPGLGLRLIYFSYDVKMKEKGDIPEGYSVSREKKERFSLILESASTNQTSMYLCASTTNPGANVLTFGAGSRLTVL.

The chain combines TRBV6-5 with TRBJ2-2; TRBD1 agrees at 9 bases. The J segment lost 1 base and the V segment lost 4 bases, leaving 1 base of the junction unmatched. The CDR3 extends over 15 amino acids. CDR1 is MNHEY, CDR2 SVGAGI, per germline. CDR3 in amino acids: CASSWGQGNTGELFF. CDR3 sequence (DNA): TGTGCCAGCAGTTGGGGACAGGGGAACACCGGGGAGCTGTTTTTT.

V is TRBV30 and J is TRBJ1-1; D is uncertain. CDR1 is GTSNPN and CDR2 is SVGIG in the germline V gene (reference sequence). This CDR3 spans 13 amino acids. V was pared by 2 bases and J by 10 bases, with 17 bases between. The CDR3, as DNA: TGTGCCTGGAGTCAATCCGCCCAGGCTTCAGCTTTCTTT. This gives the protein CAWSQSAQASAFF. The full variable domain, completed using reference TRBV30 and TRBJ1-1, is SQTIHQWPATLVQPVGSPLSLECTVEGTSNPNLYWYRQAAGRGLQLLFYSVGIGQISSEVPQNLSASRPQDRQFILSSKKLLLSDSGFYLCAWSQSAQASAFFGQGTRLTVV.

This clone was seen only once. CDR3 in amino acids: CASSLAGQTEAFF. Written as DNA, the CDR3 is TGCGCCAGCAGCTTGGCGGGACAGACTGAAGCTTTCTTT. The rearrangement links TRBV5-1 to TRBJ1-1; 7 nucleotides line up with TRBD1. V shed 0 bases and J 5 bases; nucleotides not matched to a gene: 1. The CDR3 spans 13 residues. Germline assignment: CDR1 SGHRS and CDR2 YFSETQ.

The chain combines TRBV11-2 with TRBJ2-7; 7 nucleotides line up with TRBD1. V dropped 5 bases and J dropped 3; count of bases not matched to a gene: 13. The CDR3 length is 16 residues. Germline CDR1 is SGHAT and CDR2 is FQNNGV. The CDR3 loop is CASSVRQGAAVYEQYF. The DNA for the CDR3 is TGTGCCAGCAGCGTAAGACAGGGCGCGGCGGTCTACGAGCAGTACTTC.

The V gene is TRBV7-8, the J gene TRBJ2-7; 9 nucleotides match TRBD2. The CDR3 spans 17 residues. From germline, CDR1 is SGHVS and CDR2 FQNEAQ. V lost 5 bases to trimming and J lost 5 bases; unmatched junction nucleotides: 16. Written as DNA, the CDR3 is TGTGCCAGCAGCCTCGGTTCCCTAGCGGGAAAGAGGGACGAGCAGTACTTC. Translated: CASSLGSLAGKRDEQYF.

The gene calls are TRBV4-1 and TRBJ2-1; 9 bases agree with TRBD2. Germline V gene lookup returns CDR1 MGHRA and CDR2 YSYEKL. Losses at the gene ends were 0 bases for V and 3 bases for J; bases not matched to a gene: 9. The CDR3 contains 18 residues. The DNA of the CDR3 is TGCGCCAGCAGCCAAGAAGTTAGCGGGAGTATGGGCTACAATGAGCAGTTCTTC. Residues: CASSQEVSGSMGYNEQFF.

The rearrangement links TRBV7-9 to TRBJ1-2; TRBD1 matches 8 bases. The J segment lost 7 bases and the V segment lost 3 bases, leaving 7 bases of the junction unmatched. Germline V gene data show CDR1 as SEHNR and CDR2 as FQNEAQ (reference sequence). The CDR3 sequence is 14 residues long. CDR3 nucleotides: TGTGCCAGCAGCTTTCCTGGACAGGGTACTGGCTACACCTTC. Amino acid sequence: CASSFPGQGTGYTF.

The chain has TRBV10-3 and TRBJ2-7; D remains ambiguous. The CDR3 runs to 14 residues. Looked up from germline, CDR1 is ENHRY and CDR2 is SYGVKD. The ends were cut back, 3 bases at V and 0 bases at J, with 9 bases in the middle. The CDR3 DNA follows: TGTGCCATCAGTGAAGGCCGGAGCTCCTACGAGCAGTACTTC. Translation gives CAISEGRSSYEQYF.

V is TRBV28 and J is TRBJ1-4; D possibly corresponds to TRBD1 (5 bases). The CDR3 extends over 16 amino acids. Trimming left V 7 bases short and J 5 bases short, with 20 bases between. The germline V gene encodes CDR1 MDHEN and CDR2 SYDVKM. Here the CDR3 reads CASTLLRGGNNEKLFF. CDR3 in DNA: TGTGCCAGCACCCTCCTGCGGGGCGGGAACAATGAAAAACTGTTTTTT.

The chain's CDR3 is CASSTNRGNTGELFF. CDR3 DNA: TGTGCCAGCAGTACGAACAGGGGTAACACCGGGGAGCTGTTTTTT. The chain couples TRBV27 to TRBJ2-2; 7 nucleotides match TRBD1. Germline V gene data show CDR1 as MNHEY and CDR2 as SMNVEV (reference sequence). V gave up 5 bases and J gave up 2 bases; unmatched junction bases: 5. The CDR3 has 15 amino acids.

J is TRBJ1-5 and V is TRBV10-3; perhaps TRBD1 as D (5 bases). V was cut by 3 bases and J by 3 bases, with 12 bases left in between. Germline assignment: CDR1 ENHRY and CDR2 SYGVKD. The CDR3 runs to 15 residues. In DNA form, the CDR3 reads TGTGCCATCAGTGATCAGGGAAATAACAATCAGCCCCAGCATTTT. Translating gives CAISDQGNNNQPQHF.